The subject of this entry is one T cell receptor beta chain. The sample comes from a study of blood T cell repertoires in COVID-19. Assay: immunoSEQ multiplex PCR; the TCRdb copy retains only in-frame clones and omits some. The sample lists about 52,000 clones, 81% occurring once. Germline V CDR1 and CDR2: SGHVS, FQNEAQ. The CDR3 runs to 16 residues. After removal of 1 base from V and 6 bases from J, the junction contained 8 bases not matched to a gene. Sequencing was performed on peripheral blood. This TCR came from a woman aged 80 or older with COVID-19, enrolled during active disease. The chain is built from TRBV7-8 and TRBJ1-4; 7 bases line up with TRBD1. The CDR3 region is CASSLGGGLQYEKLFF. CDR3 sequence (DNA): TGTGCCAGCAGCTTAGGAGGGGGCCTTCAGTATGAAAAACTGTTTTTT.